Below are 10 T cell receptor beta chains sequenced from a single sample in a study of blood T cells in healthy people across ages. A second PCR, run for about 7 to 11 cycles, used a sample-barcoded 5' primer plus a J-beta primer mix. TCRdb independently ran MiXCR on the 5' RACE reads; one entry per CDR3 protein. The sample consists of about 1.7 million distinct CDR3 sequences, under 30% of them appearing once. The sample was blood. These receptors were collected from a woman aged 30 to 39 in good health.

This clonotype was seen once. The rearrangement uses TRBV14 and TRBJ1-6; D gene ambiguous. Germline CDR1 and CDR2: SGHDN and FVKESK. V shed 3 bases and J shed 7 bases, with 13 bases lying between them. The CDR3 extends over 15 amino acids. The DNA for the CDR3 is TGTGCCAGCAGCCATGTCTTTGGGCAGAATTCACCCCTCCACTTT. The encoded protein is CASSHVFGQNSPLHF.

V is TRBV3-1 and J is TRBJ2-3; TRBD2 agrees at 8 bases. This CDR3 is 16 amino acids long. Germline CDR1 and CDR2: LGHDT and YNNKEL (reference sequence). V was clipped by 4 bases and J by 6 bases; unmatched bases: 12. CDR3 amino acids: CASSPSRLAGRDTQYF. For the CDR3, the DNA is TGTGCCAGCAGCCCATCCAGGCTAGCGGGCAGGGATACGCAGTATTTT.

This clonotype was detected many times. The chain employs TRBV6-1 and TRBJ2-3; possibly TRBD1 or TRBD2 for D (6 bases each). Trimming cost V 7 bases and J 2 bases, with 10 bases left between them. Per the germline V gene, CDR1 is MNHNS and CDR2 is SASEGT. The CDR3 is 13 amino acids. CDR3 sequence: CASKGGPTDTQYF. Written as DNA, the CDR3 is TGTGCCAGCAAGGGGGGACCCACAGATACGCAGTATTTT.

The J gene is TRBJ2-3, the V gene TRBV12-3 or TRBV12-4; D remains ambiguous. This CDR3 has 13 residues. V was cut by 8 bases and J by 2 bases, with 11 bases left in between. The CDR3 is CASCGLATDTQYF. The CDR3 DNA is TGTGCCAGCTGCGGTCTCGCCACAGATACGCAGTATTTT.

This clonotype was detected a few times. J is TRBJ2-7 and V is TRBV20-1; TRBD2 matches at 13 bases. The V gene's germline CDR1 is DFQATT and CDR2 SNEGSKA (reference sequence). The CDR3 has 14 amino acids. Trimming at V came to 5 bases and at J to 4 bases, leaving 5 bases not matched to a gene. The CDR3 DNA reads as TGCAGTGCTCTCCGGACTAGCGGGAGATACGAGCAGTACTTC. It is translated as CSALRTSGRYEQYF.

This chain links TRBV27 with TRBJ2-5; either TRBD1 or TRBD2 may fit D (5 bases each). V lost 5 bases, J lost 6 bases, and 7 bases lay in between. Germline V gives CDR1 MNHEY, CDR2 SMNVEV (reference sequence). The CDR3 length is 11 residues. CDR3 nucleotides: TGTGCCAGCAGTGGGGGTAAGACCCAGTACTTC. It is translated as CASSGGKTQYF.

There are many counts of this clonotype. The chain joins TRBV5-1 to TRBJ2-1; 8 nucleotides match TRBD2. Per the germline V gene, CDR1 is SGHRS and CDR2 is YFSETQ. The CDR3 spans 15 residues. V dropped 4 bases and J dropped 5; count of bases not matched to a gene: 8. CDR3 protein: CASSPLAGHNNEQFF. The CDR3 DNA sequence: TGCGCCAGCAGCCCGCTAGCGGGTCACAACAATGAGCAGTTCTTC.

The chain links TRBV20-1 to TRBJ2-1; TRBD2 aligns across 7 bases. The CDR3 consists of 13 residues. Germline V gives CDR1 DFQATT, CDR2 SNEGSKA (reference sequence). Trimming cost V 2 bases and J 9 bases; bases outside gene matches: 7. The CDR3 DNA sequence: TGCAGTGCTAGACCCCGGGGGGAGGGTGAGCAGTTCTTC. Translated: CSARPRGEGEQFF.

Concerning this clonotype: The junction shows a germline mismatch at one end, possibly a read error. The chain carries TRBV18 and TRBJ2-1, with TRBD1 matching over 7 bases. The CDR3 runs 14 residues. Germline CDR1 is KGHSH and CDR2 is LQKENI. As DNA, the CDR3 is TGTGCCGGCTCACTAAACGCAGGGGGCAATGAGCAGTTCTTC. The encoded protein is CAGSLNAGGNEQFF. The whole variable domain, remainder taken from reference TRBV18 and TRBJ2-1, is NAGVMQNPRHLVRRRGQEARLRCSPMKGHSHVYWYRQLPEEGLKFMVYLQKENIIDESGMPKERFSAEFPKEGPSILRIQQVVRGDSAAYFCAGSLNAGGNEQFFGPGTRLTVL.

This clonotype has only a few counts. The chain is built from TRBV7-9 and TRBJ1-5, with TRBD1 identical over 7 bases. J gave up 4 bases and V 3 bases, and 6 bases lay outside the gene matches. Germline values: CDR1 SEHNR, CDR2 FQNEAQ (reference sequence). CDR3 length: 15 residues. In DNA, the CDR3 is TGTGCCAGCAGCTTCGGGACAGAAACGAATCAGCCCCAGCATTTT. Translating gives CASSFGTETNQPQHF.